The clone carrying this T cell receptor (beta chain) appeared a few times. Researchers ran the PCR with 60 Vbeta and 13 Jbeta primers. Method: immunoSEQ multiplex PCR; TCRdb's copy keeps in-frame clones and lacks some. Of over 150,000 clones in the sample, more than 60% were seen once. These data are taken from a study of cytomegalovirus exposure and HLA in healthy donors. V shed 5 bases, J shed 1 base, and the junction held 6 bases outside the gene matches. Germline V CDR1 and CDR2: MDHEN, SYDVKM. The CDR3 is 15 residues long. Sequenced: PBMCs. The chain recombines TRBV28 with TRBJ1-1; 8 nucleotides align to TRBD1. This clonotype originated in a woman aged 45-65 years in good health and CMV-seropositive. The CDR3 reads CASSLYRGANTEAFF. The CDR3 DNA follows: TGTGCCAGCAGTCTCTACAGGGGGGCGAACACTGAAGCTTTCTTT.